Included here is one TCR beta chain sequence, with context. Its antigen remains unidentified. This sample stems from a study of T-cell memory formation after mild COVID-19. Study-level findings and limits: There was a balanced CD4/CD8 profile in clones contracting day 15 to 85, and later expanders leaned CD4+. Contracting CD4+ clones lay largely in CM and EM, with CD8+ ones residing in EMRA.

TCRalpha and TCRbeta libraries used 5'RACE with constant-segment primers and UMIs. TCRdb fed the 5' RACE reads into MiXCR, producing one record per CDR3 protein. The data hold around 310,000 distinct CDR3 sequences, with about a sixth observed a single time. Sequencing was carried out using PBMCs or a T cell subset sorted from them (not recorded which). The sequence was obtained from a man aged 18 to 30 who had mild COVID-19 (a few samples of this study predate the infection). Cell type and time point are not known.

CDR3 DNA: TGTGCCAGCAGTTATACGCTGGATGAAAAACTGTTTTTT. Amino acid sequence: CASSYTLDEKLFF. This rearrangement joins TRBV12-3 or TRBV12-4 to TRBJ1-4, with D unclear. V dropped 4 bases and J dropped 6 bases, with 9 bases sitting between them. The CDR3 covers 13 residues.